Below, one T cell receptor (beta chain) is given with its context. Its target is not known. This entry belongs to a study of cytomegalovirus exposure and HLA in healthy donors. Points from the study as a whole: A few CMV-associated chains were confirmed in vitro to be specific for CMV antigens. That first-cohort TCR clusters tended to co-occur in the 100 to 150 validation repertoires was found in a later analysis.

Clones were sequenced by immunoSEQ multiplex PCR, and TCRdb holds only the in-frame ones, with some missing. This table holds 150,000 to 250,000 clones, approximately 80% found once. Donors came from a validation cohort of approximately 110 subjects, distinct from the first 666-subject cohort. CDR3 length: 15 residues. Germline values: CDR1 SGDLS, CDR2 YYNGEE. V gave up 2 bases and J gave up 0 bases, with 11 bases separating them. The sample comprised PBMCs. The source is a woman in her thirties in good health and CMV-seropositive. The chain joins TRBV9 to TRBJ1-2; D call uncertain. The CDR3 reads CASSVQAIANYGYTF. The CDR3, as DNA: TGTGCCAGCAGCGTGCAGGCGATAGCTAACTATGGCTACACCTTC. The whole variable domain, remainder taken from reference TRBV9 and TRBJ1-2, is DSGVTQTPKHLITATGQRVTLRCSPRSGDLSVYWYQQSLDQGLQFLIQYYNGEERAKGNILERFSAQQFPDLHSELNLSSLELGDSALYFCASSVQAIANYGYTFGSGTRLTVV.